One sample yielded the 5 T cell receptor beta chains listed below, sequenced in a study of blood T cell repertoires in COVID-19. The method was immunoSEQ multiplex PCR; TCRdb's version includes in-frame clones alone and lacks a portion of them. Of some 97,000 clones in the sample, around four fifths are singletons; the top ten hold around 30%. Material: peripheral blood. The origin of the receptors is an older man with active or convalescent COVID-19.

In its sample, this clone was seen once. The V call is TRBV18, the J call TRBJ2-5, with TRBD2 matching over 7 bases. The CDR3 runs 14 residues. Germline V CDR1 and CDR2: KGHSH, LQKENI. With V trimmed by 10 bases and J by 5 bases, 13 bases remained unmatched. The CDR3 reads CANPPGGGRETQYF. DNA for the CDR3: TGTGCCAATCCCCCGGGGGGAGGGAGGGAGACCCAGTACTTC.

The chain has TRBV24-1 and TRBJ2-1; 8 nucleotides line up with TRBD1. This CDR3 comprises 18 residues. The V gene's germline CDR1 is KGHDR and CDR2 SFDVKD. With V trimmed by 4 bases and J by 5 bases, 15 bases remained unmatched. Here the CDR3 DNA reads TGTGCCACCAGTGACTCTGTGGGGACAGGCCCGGGAGACAATGAGCAGTTCTTC. Amino acid sequence: CATSDSVGTGPGDNEQFF.

The rearrangement joins TRBV7-2 to TRBJ1-2; D gene unclear. This CDR3 comprises 14 residues. V lost 2 bases and J lost 1, with 8 bases in between. Germline values: CDR1 SGHTA, CDR2 FQGNSA. The DNA of the CDR3 is TGTGCCAGCAGCTTAAATGCTATTAACTATGGCTACACCTTC. It specifies CASSLNAINYGYTF.

This clone was observed a handful of times. The rearrangement links TRBV5-6 to TRBJ2-3, with a possible D match to TRBD1 (5 bases). V lost 2 bases, J lost 1 base, and 8 bases lay in between. Germline values: CDR1 SGHDT, CDR2 YYEEEE. The CDR3 runs 14 residues. CDR3 region: CASSLAGRTDTQYF. Here the CDR3 DNA reads TGTGCCAGCAGCTTAGCAGGGCGCACAGATACGCAGTATTTT.

This clone has only one observation. This chain uses TRBV27 with TRBJ1-1, with D perhaps TRBD1 (5 bases). The V end lost 5 bases, the J end lost 2 bases, and 18 bases lay between the germline ends. This CDR3 is 16 amino acids long. From germline, CDR1 is MNHEY and CDR2 SMNVEV (reference sequence). The CDR3 reads CASSRGGAGQNTEAFF. The DNA of the CDR3 is TGTGCCAGCAGTCGTGGAGGGGCAGGTCAAAACACTGAAGCTTTCTTT.